This T cell receptor (beta chain) was sequenced for a study of cytomegalovirus exposure and HLA in healthy donors. Trimming cost V 9 bases and J 0 bases, with 15 bases left between them. The CDR3 runs to 14 residues. Germline V gene data show CDR1 as SEHNR and CDR2 as FQNEAQ (reference sequence). The PCR used 60 Vbeta and 13 Jbeta primers. Clones were read by immunoSEQ multiplex PCR, and TCRdb kept only the in-frame ones, dropping some. The table lists 100,000 to 130,000 clones, 65% to 80% of them singletons. For this clone: The antigen is unknown.

General study findings and limits: DRB1 showed the most TCR associations and HLA-C the fewest in a later analysis, as rates varied by HLA locus.

The TCR was taken from a male donor in good health and CMV-seronegative. The sequenced sample was PBMCs. The chain joins TRBV7-9 to TRBJ2-7; TRBD1 is a possible D gene (5 bases). CDR3 loop: CASSTGWHSYEQYF. CDR3 bases: TGTGCCAGTTCCACAGGTTGGCACTCCTACGAGCAGTACTTC. The full variable domain, rest sourced from reference TRBV7-9 and TRBJ2-7, is DTGVSQNPRHKITKRGQNVTFRCDPISEHNRLYWYRQTLGQGPEFLTYFQNEAQLEKSRLLSDRFSAERPKGSFSTLEIQRTEQGDSAMYLCASSTGWHSYEQYFGPGTRLTVT.